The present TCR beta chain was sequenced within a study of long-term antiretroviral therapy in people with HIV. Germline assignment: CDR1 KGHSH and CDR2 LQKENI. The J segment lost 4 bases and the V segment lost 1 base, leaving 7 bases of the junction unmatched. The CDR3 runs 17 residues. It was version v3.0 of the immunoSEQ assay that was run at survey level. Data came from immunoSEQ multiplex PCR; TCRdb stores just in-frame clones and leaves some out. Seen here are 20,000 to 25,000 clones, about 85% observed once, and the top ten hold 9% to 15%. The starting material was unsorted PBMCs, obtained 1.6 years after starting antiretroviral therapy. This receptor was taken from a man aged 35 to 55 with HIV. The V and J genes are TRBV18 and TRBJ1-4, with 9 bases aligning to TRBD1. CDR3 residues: CASSPRLDRGHNEKLFF. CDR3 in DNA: TGTGCCAGCTCACCACGCTTGGACAGGGGACATAATGAAAAACTGTTTTTT.